Below are 32 T cell receptor beta chains sequenced from a single sample in a study of CD8+ T cells in alopecia areata. As the sequencing template, cDNA was produced by extracting RNA and reverse transcribing it. Sequencing was performed with immunoSEQ multiplex PCR; in TCRdb, only in-frame clones are kept and a portion is missing. The sample contains about 120,000 clones, around 50% of which appear only once. The sample consisted of NKG2D-low CD8+ T cells sorted from blood. The receptors here all came from a human donor with alopecia areata.

The chain employs TRBV7-9 and TRBJ2-7, with 7 bases matching TRBD1. Per germline, CDR1 SEHNR and CDR2 FQNEAQ (reference sequence). With 8 bases clipped from V and 0 bases from J, the junction kept 7 bases outside the gene matches. The CDR3 totals 14 residues. The CDR3 spells CASEDRSSSYEQYF. The DNA of the CDR3 is TGTGCCAGCGAGGACAGGTCGAGCTCCTACGAGCAGTACTTC.

This clone was counted between two and nine times. The V gene is TRBV29-1, the J gene TRBJ2-4; 9 nucleotides agree with TRBD1. Looked up from germline, CDR1 is SQVTM and CDR2 is ANQGSEA. The CDR3 sequence is 14 residues long. V shed 1 base and J 8 bases; nucleotides not matched to a gene: 6. The CDR3, as DNA: TGCAGCGTTGAAGGGGACAGGGCGGAGGACATTCAGTACTTC. It codes for CSVEGDRAEDIQYF.

This rearrangement joins TRBV27 to TRBJ1-4, with D possibly matching TRBD1 (5 bases). Trimming cost V 3 bases and J 5 bases, with 16 bases left between them. Germline CDR1 reads MNHEY; CDR2 reads SMNVEV (reference sequence). The CDR3 loop spans 16 amino acids. CDR3 region: CASSFNAGRANEKLFF. DNA of the CDR3: TGTGCCAGCAGTTTTAATGCGGGCAGGGCAAATGAAAAACTGTTTTTT.

The chain recombines TRBV9 with TRBJ2-3; the D is unclear. The CDR3 contains 12 residues. V lost 3 bases, J lost 5 bases, and 7 bases lay in between. CDR1 and CDR2 (germline): SGDLS, YYNGEE. In DNA, the CDR3 is TGTGCCAGCAGCGATAGGGTAGATACGCAGTATTTT. Translating gives CASSDRVDTQYF.

The genes are TRBV5-1 and TRBJ2-3, with D tentatively TRBD1 or TRBD2 (5 bases each). V was pared by 5 bases and J by 2 bases, with 15 bases between. This CDR3 spans 15 amino acids. The V gene's germline CDR1 is SGHRS and CDR2 YFSETQ. In DNA form, the CDR3 reads TGCGCCAGCAGTTCGTGGGACGGATACACAGATACGCAGTATTTT. Translation: CASSSWDGYTDTQYF.

This clone has just one count. Here the CDR3 reads CSAWTVGNTIYF. CDR3 nucleotides: TGCAGCGCTTGGACAGTTGGAAACACCATATATTTT. This rearrangement joins TRBV29-1 to TRBJ1-3; tentatively, D is TRBD1 (6 bases). The CDR3 has 12 amino acids. The ends were cut back, 7 bases at V and 3 bases at J, with 10 bases in the middle. Germline V lookup: CDR1 SQVTM, CDR2 ANQGSEA.

This clone has only a few counts. J is TRBJ1-1 and V is TRBV29-1; D not certain. The CDR3 covers 14 residues. V lost 8 bases, J lost 0 bases, and 16 bases lay in between. Germline CDR1 reads SQVTM; CDR2 reads ANQGSEA. The CDR3 loop is CSSERGIMNTEAFF. The CDR3 DNA reads as TGCAGCTCTGAACGAGGGATCATGAACACTGAAGCTTTCTTT. Full variable domain (missing parts from reference TRBV29-1 and TRBJ1-1): SAVISQKPSRDICQRGTSLTIQCQVDSQVTMMFWYRQQPGQSLTLIATANQGSEATYESGFVIDKFPISRPNLTFSTLTVSNMSPEDSSIYLCSSERGIMNTEAFFGQGTRLTVV.

The chain joins TRBV13 to TRBJ1-1; 7 bases map to TRBD1. The junction had 7 bases not matched to a gene; V was cut back by 5 bases and J by 4 bases. This CDR3 contains 14 residues. The germline CDR1 and CDR2 sequences are PRHDT and FYEKMQ (reference sequence). For the CDR3, the DNA is TGTGCCAGCAGCACAGGGGTGGGGTTCACTGAAGCTTTCTTT. It specifies CASSTGVGFTEAFF.

The CDR3 coding sequence is TGTGCCAGCAGCCCCCCCGTGGCAGGGAGAGAGACCCAGTACTTC. Amino acid sequence: CASSPPVAGRETQYF. The rearrangement uses TRBV7-9 and TRBJ2-5; possibly TRBD1 or TRBD2 for D (5 bases each). CDR1 and CDR2 from the germline V gene are SEHNR and FQNEAQ (reference sequence). The CDR3 has 15 residues. V was trimmed by 5 bases and J by 4 bases, leaving 17 bases between them.

The table lists this clone with a few counts. V and J are TRBV29-1 and TRBJ2-2; no reliable D call. Germline V gene lookup returns CDR1 SQVTM and CDR2 ANQGSEA. The CDR3 runs 12 residues. V was trimmed by 6 bases and J by 7 bases, leaving 12 bases between them. CDR3 in amino acids: CSVIPRSGELFF. CDR3 DNA: TGCAGCGTCATCCCTAGGAGCGGGGAGCTGTTTTTT.

This chain links TRBV30 with TRBJ2-1; D ambiguous. With 7 bases removed from V and 5 bases from J, the gap between germline ends came to 0 bases. Germline lookup yields CDR1 GTSNPN and CDR2 SVGIG (reference sequence). The CDR3 runs 8 residues. The CDR3 loop reads CAYNEQFF. The CDR3 bases are TGTGCCTACAATGAGCAGTTCTTC.

The rearrangement joins TRBV29-1 to TRBJ2-7, with D perhaps matching TRBD1 (6 bases). The CDR3 spans 13 residues. Germline V gene sequence: CDR1 SQVTM, CDR2 ANQGSEA. The V end was cut by 7 bases, the J end by 2 bases, with 15 bases between. DNA for the CDR3: TGCAGCGCGGCGGACAGTGATACCTACGAGCAGTACTTC. Encoded protein: CSAADSDTYEQYF.

The rearrangement uses TRBV30 and TRBJ2-3, with 8 bases identical to TRBD2. Losses at the gene ends were 0 bases for V and 6 bases for J; bases not matched to a gene: 11. CDR3 length: 16 residues. Germline lookup yields CDR1 GTSNPN and CDR2 SVGIG (reference sequence). Here the CDR3 DNA reads TGTGCCTGGAGTGTAGAAGCGGGGGACCCCTTGGATACGCAGTATTTT. Translation: CAWSVEAGDPLDTQYF.

Of note for this clone: In the same sample, other DNA sequences code for this CDR3. The chain combines TRBV5-6 with TRBJ1-2; D is unclear. This CDR3 spans 13 amino acids. The V gene's germline CDR1 is SGHDT and CDR2 YYEEEE. V lost 4 bases and J 4 bases, leaving 11 bases between the germline ends. In nucleotides, the CDR3 is TGTGCCAGCAGCCTCGGCAGGACCTATGGCTACACCTTC. This translates into CASSLGRTYGYTF.

The J gene is TRBJ1-2, the V gene TRBV7-9, with D perhaps matching TRBD1 (6 bases). Deletions cut 5 bases from V and 2 bases from J, with 9 bases between. From germline, CDR1 is SEHNR and CDR2 FQNEAQ (reference sequence). The length of the CDR3 is 13 residues. The CDR3 DNA reads TGTGCCAGCAGCGGACAGAGAAACTATGGCTACACCTTC. This sequence encodes CASSGQRNYGYTF.

This chain uses TRBV30 with TRBJ1-2, with D hard to call. The CDR3 spans 13 residues. Trimming removed 3 bases from V and 7 bases from J, with 15 bases in between. CDR1 and CDR2 (germline): GTSNPN, SVGIG (reference sequence). CDR3 sequence reads: CAWRASAWGGYTF. CDR3 nucleotide sequence: TGTGCCTGGAGGGCCAGCGCTTGGGGTGGCTACACCTTC.

The chain couples TRBV27 to TRBJ1-3; D is unresolved. There are 14 residues in the CDR3. Germline CDR1 and CDR2: MNHEY and SMNVEV (reference sequence). Trimming cost V 4 bases and J 6 bases, with 13 bases left between them. The CDR3 reads CASSSGVLENTIYF. In DNA form, the CDR3 reads TGTGCCAGCAGTTCAGGAGTTCTGGAAAACACCATATATTTT.

The rearrangement links TRBV30 to TRBJ2-1; 10 bases match TRBD1. The V gene's germline CDR1 is GTSNPN and CDR2 SVGIG (reference sequence). CDR3 length equals 16 residues. V shed 3 bases and J 4 bases; nucleotides not matched to a gene: 9. DNA for the CDR3: TGTGCCTGGAGACCCCCGGGACAGGGGATTTACAATGAGCAGTTCTTC. Its protein product is CAWRPPGQGIYNEQFF.

The rearrangement uses TRBV29-1 and TRBJ2-1, with TRBD2 as a possible D gene (7 bases). V lost 3 bases and J 8 bases, leaving 17 bases between the germline ends. The CDR3 totals 14 residues. Germline CDR1 reads SQVTM; CDR2 reads ANQGSEA. This CDR3 reads CSVEYPGGAYEQFF. Here the CDR3 DNA reads TGCAGCGTTGAGTATCCGGGGGGCGCGTATGAGCAGTTCTTC.

For this clone: Because the CDR3's place on the DNA is in doubt, the DNA is left out and the CDR3 is given as listed by TCRdb. The chain is built from TRBV4-2 and TRBJ1-1. The CDR3 numbers 16 amino acids, ends counted. CDR1 and CDR2 from the germline V gene are LGHNA and YNFKEQ. The CDR3 here is CASSQDLGTGNTEAFF.

The V and J genes are TRBV29-1 and TRBJ2-7; TRBD2 agrees at 10 bases. The germline V gene encodes CDR1 SQVTM and CDR2 ANQGSEA. V lost 5 bases, J lost 3 bases, and 4 bases stayed unmatched. This CDR3 is built from 13 residues. CDR3 protein: CSVTSGTNYEQYF. The CDR3 coding sequence is TGCAGCGTTACTAGCGGGACAAACTACGAGCAGTACTTC.

This sequence joins TRBV29-1 and TRBJ2-3; 7 bases map to TRBD2. This CDR3 is 16 amino acids long. Trimming removed 0 bases from V and 3 bases from J; junction bases left unmatched: 9. Germline-derived CDR1 and CDR2 are SQVTM and ANQGSEA. CDR3 coding DNA: TGCAGCGTTGAAGATTTAGTGAGGGAGGGGACAGATACGCAGTATTTT. Protein sequence: CSVEDLVREGTDTQYF.

In its sample, this clone was seen a few times. Other DNA sequences in the sample encode the same CDR3. The rearrangement uses TRBV29-1 and TRBJ2-1, with TRBD1 matching 7 bases. Germline V gives CDR1 SQVTM, CDR2 ANQGSEA. V was clipped by 4 bases and J by 5 bases; unmatched bases: 2. This CDR3 contains 12 residues. The CDR3 DNA reads as TGCAGCGTTGGACAGGGAGACAATGAGCAGTTCTTC. This translates into CSVGQGDNEQFF.

This clone occurred once. The chain is built from TRBV29-1 and TRBJ1-3; D is perhaps TRBD1 (6 bases). V lost 6 bases and J lost 0, with 18 bases in between. Germline CDR1 is SQVTM and CDR2 is ANQGSEA. The CDR3 extends over 16 amino acids. The CDR3 DNA follows: TGCAGCGTCGACTACAGACAGGCGCACTCTGGAAACACCATATATTTT. Amino acid sequence: CSVDYRQAHSGNTIYF.

This clone showed up just a few times. This chain uses TRBV28 with TRBJ2-1, with D perhaps matching TRBD1 (6 bases). The V and J ends lost 5 bases and 4 bases respectively, with 18 bases between them. Germline V gene data show CDR1 as MDHEN and CDR2 as SYDVKM. The CDR3 spans 16 residues. The CDR3 here is CASSPETGPAYNEQFF. The CDR3 DNA is TGTGCCAGCAGTCCTGAAACAGGGCCCGCTTACAATGAGCAGTTCTTC.

About this clone: Other nucleotide sequences from this sample produce the same CDR3. The chain links TRBV20-1 to TRBJ2-5; no clear D. The CDR3 extends over 10 amino acids. V lost 6 bases, J lost 5 bases, and 7 bases lay in between. Germline V gene sequence: CDR1 DFQATT, CDR2 SNEGSKA (reference sequence). The CDR3 DNA reads TGCAGTGCCCCCCGGGAGACCCAGTACTTC. This sequence encodes CSAPRETQYF.

The rearrangement joins TRBV15 to TRBJ2-1; D might be TRBD1 (8 bases). The CDR3 loop spans 13 amino acids. Trimming left V 8 bases short and J 8 bases short, with 16 bases between. Germline V gives CDR1 LNHNV, CDR2 YYDKDF (reference sequence). The CDR3 sequence is CATGGTGGDEQFF. In nucleotides, the CDR3 is TGTGCCACCGGAGGAACAGGGGGGGATGAGCAGTTCTTC.

This clone appeared once. This sequence joins TRBV27 and TRBJ2-7; D possibly uses TRBD1 or TRBD2 (5 bases each). Germline V gene lookup returns CDR1 MNHEY and CDR2 SMNVEV (reference sequence). Deletions cut 1 base from V and 5 bases from J, with 6 bases between. This CDR3 has 12 amino acids. CDR3 loop: CASSLLGDEQYF. The CDR3, as DNA: TGTGCCAGCAGTTTATTGGGGGACGAGCAGTACTTC.

CDR3 sequence: CSVQSGGNEQYF. Here the CDR3 DNA reads TGCAGCGTTCAATCGGGGGGCAACGAGCAGTACTTC. This chain links TRBV29-1 with TRBJ2-7; D is possibly TRBD2 (7 bases). Trimming shortened V by 5 bases and J by 5 bases, and 13 bases separated the two germline ends. CDR1 and CDR2 from the germline V gene are SQVTM and ANQGSEA. The CDR3 is 12 amino acids.

Only one count was recorded for this clone. This rearrangement joins TRBV5-6 to TRBJ2-4, with D possibly TRBD2 on 6 matching bases. This CDR3 has 16 amino acids. The V end lost 0 bases, the J end lost 6 bases, and 16 bases lay between the germline ends. Germline V CDR1 and CDR2: SGHDT, YYEEEE. The CDR3 loop reads CASSLGASDEINIQYF. The CDR3 DNA reads TGTGCCAGCAGCTTGGGCGCTAGCGATGAGATAAACATTCAGTACTTC.

The chain couples TRBV4-3 to TRBJ2-7, with a tentative D call TRBD1 (5 bases). V was shortened by 0 bases and J by 5 bases, with 11 bases between the two germline ends. The CDR3 consists of 14 residues. Germline loops: CDR1 LGHNA, CDR2 YSLEER. The CDR3 bases are TGCGCCAGCAGCCAAGATAGTCAGGGCCACGAGCAGTACTTC. It yields the protein CASSQDSQGHEQYF.

This chain links TRBV29-1 with TRBJ1-3; D not certain. Germline CDR1 and CDR2: SQVTM and ANQGSEA. This CDR3 contains 14 residues. V was pared by 1 base and J by 1 base, with 8 bases between. CDR3 in DNA: TGCAGCGTTGAAGGGAGGACGTCTGGAAACACCATATATTTT. Its protein product is CSVEGRTSGNTIYF.